The sequence of this T cell receptor beta chain was determined in a study of cytomegalovirus exposure and HLA in healthy donors. V gave up 2 bases and J gave up 11 bases; unmatched junction bases: 9. CDR3 length: 13 amino acids. Germline V gene data show CDR1 as SGHTS and CDR2 as YDEGEE. The PCR contained 60 Vbeta and 13 Jbeta primers. The method was immunoSEQ multiplex PCR; TCRdb's version includes in-frame clones alone and lacks a portion of them. The data show about 59,000 clones, roughly 80% seen once. With regard to this clone: Its antigen is not known.

General study results and limits: Productive rates of about 90% or about 30% were seen for most TCR beta V segments in an earlier analysis. Links to common viral pathogens appeared, in a later analysis, for several of the most significant clusters. According to the study, some 160 TCR beta chains were cytomegalovirus-associated.

This TCR was sampled from a woman aged 40 to 50 in good health and CMV-seronegative. The gene calls are TRBV5-8 and TRBJ1-2; 7 bases are a match to TRBD1. The source material was PBMCs. DNA of the CDR3: TGTGCCAGCAGCTTACAGGGGACGGTGGGATACACCTTC. Its translation is CASSLQGTVGYTF.